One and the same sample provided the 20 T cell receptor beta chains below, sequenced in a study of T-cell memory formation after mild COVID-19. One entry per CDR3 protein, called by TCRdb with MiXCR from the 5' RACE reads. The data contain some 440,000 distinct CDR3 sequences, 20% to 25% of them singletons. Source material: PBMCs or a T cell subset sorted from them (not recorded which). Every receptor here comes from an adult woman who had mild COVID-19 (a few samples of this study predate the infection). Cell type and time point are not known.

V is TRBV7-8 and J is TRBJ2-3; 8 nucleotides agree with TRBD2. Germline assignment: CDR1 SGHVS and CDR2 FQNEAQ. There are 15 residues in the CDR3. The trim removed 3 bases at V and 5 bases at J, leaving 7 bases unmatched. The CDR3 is CASSFLREVKDTQYF. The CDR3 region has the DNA TGTGCCAGCAGCTTTCTGCGGGAGGTTAAAGATACGCAGTATTTT.

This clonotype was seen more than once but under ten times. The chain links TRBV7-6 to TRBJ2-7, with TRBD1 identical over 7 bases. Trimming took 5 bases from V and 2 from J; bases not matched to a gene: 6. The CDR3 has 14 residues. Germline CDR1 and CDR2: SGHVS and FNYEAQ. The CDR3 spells CASSPGDSAYEQYF. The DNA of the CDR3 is TGTGCCAGCAGCCCCGGGGACAGTGCCTACGAGCAGTACTTC.

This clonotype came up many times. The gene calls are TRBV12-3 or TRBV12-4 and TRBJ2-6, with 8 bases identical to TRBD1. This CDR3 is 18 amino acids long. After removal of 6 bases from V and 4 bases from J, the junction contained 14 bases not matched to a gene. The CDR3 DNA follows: TGTGCCAGCAGAAAGACAGGGGTAACTGCGGACGGGGCCAACGTCCTGACTTTC. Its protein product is CASRKTGVTADGANVLTF.

Here the CDR3 DNA reads TGTGCCAGCAGCCGTATAGCGGGACTCCTATACGAGCAGTACTTC. This sequence encodes CASSRIAGLLYEQYF. The chain couples TRBV11-2 to TRBJ2-7; the match to TRBD2 covers 8 bases. Germline V gene lookup returns CDR1 SGHAT and CDR2 FQNNGV. CDR3 length: 15 residues. Trimming removed 5 bases from V and 4 bases from J; junction bases left unmatched: 10.

This chain's CDR3 is CASSPQSRETQYF. As DNA, the CDR3 is TGTGCCAGCAGCCCGCAGTCGAGAGAGACCCAGTACTTC. This chain joins TRBV9 and TRBJ2-5; D is unclear. V was trimmed by 4 bases and J by 4 bases, leaving 11 bases between them. CDR1 is SGDLS and CDR2 is YYNGEE in the germline V gene. The CDR3 sequence is 13 residues long.

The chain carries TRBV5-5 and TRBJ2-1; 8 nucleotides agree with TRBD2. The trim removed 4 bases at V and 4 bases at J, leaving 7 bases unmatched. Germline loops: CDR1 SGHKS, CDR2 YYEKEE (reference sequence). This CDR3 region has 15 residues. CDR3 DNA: TGTGCCAGCAGCCATGGGACTAGGGGATACAATGAGCAGTTCTTC. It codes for CASSHGTRGYNEQFF.

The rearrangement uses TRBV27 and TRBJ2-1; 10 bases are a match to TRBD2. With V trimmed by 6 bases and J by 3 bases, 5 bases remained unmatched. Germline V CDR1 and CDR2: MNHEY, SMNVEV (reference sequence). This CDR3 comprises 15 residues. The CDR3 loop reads CASSQAGGHYNEQFF. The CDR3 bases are TGTGCCAGCAGCCAAGCGGGGGGGCACTACAATGAGCAGTTCTTC.

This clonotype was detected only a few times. DNA of the CDR3: TGTGCCAGCAGCTTAAGCTTGGGGACAGGAAGCGGGAGTCCCAAGCCCTTCTCCTACAATGAGCAGTTCTTC. It codes for CASSLSLGTGSGSPKPFSYNEQFF. The V and J genes are TRBV7-9 and TRBJ2-1; possibly TRBD1 or TRBD2 for D (8 bases each). V lost 2 bases and J 0 bases, leaving 35 bases between the germline ends. Germline V gene data show CDR1 as SEHNR and CDR2 as FQNEAQ (reference sequence). The CDR3 length is 24 residues.

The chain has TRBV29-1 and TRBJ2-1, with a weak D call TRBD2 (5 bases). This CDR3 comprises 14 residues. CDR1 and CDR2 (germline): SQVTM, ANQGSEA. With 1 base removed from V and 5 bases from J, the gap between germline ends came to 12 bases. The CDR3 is CSVEGTAGNNEQFF. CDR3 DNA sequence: TGCAGCGTTGAAGGGACTGCCGGCAACAATGAGCAGTTCTTC.

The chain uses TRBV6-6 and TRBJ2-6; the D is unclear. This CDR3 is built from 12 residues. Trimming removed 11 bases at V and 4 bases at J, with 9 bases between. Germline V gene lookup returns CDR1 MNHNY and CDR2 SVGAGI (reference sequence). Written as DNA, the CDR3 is TGTGCCGCCGGCTTGGGGGCCAACGTCCTGACTTTC. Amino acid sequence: CAAGLGANVLTF.

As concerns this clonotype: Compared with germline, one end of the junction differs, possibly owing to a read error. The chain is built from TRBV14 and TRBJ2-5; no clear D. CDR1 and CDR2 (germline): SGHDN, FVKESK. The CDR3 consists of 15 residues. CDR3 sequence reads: CSSSQVKQIQETQYF. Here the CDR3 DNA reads TGTTCCAGCAGCCAAGTGAAACAGATCCAAGAGACCCAGTACTTC.

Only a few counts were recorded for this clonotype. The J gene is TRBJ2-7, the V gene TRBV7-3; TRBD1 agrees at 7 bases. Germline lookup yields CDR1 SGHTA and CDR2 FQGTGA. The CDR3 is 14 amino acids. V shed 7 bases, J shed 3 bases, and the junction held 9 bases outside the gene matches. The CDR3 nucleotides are TGTGCCAGCACCTTCGGACAGGTGATCTACGAGCAGTACTTC. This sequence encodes CASTFGQVIYEQYF.

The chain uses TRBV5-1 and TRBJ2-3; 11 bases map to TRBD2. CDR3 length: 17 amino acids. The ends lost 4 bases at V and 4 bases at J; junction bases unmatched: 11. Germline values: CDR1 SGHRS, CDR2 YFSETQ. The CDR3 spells CASSVSGGARGADTQYF. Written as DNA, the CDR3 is TGCGCCAGCAGCGTTAGCGGGGGGGCCCGAGGTGCAGATACGCAGTATTTT.

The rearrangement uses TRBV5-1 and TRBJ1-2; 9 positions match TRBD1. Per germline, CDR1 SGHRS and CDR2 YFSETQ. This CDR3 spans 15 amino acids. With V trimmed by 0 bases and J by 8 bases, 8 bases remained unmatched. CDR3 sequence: CASSLEGQGLRGYTF. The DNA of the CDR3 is TGCGCCAGCAGCTTGGAGGGACAGGGATTGAGGGGCTACACCTTC.

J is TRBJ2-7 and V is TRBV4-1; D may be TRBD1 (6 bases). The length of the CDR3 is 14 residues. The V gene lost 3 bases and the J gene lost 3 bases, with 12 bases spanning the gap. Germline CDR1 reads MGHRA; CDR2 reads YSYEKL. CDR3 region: CASSQTGGVYEQYF. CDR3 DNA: TGCGCCAGCAGCCAGACAGGTGGGGTCTACGAGCAGTACTTC.

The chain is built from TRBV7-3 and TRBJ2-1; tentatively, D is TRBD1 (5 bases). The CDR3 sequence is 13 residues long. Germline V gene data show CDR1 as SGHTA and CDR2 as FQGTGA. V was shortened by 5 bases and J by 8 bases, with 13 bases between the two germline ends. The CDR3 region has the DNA TGTGCCAGCAGCGGGTCAGGGCGCGATGAGCAGTTCTTC. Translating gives CASSGSGRDEQFF. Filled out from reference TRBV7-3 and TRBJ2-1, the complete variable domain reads GAGVSQTPSNKVTEKGKYVELRCDPISGHTALYWYRQSLGQGPEFLIYFQGTGAADDSGLPNDRFFAVRPEGSVSTLKIQRTERGDSAVYLCASSGSGRDEQFFGPGTRLTVL.

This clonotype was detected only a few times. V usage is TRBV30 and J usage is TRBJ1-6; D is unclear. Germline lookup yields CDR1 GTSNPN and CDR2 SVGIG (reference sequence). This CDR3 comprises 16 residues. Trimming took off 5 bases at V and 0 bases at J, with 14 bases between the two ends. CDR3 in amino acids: CAWDADGSSYNSPLHF. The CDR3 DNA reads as TGTGCCTGGGATGCTGATGGCAGCTCCTATAATTCACCCCTCCACTTT.

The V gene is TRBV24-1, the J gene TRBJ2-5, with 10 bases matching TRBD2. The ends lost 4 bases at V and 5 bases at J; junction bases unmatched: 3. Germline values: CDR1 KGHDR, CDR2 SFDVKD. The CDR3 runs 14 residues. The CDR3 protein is CATSEGTSVETQYF. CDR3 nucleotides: TGTGCCACCAGTGAAGGGACTAGCGTGGAGACCCAGTACTTC.

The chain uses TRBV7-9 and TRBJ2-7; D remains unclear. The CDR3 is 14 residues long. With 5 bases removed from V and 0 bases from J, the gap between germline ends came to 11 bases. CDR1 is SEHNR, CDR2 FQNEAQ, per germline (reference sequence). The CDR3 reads CASSDLSSSYEQYF. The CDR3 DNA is TGTGCCAGCAGCGACTTAAGCAGCTCCTACGAGCAGTACTTC. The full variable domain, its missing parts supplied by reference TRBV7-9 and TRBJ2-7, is DTGVSQNPRHKITKRGQNVTFRCDPISEHNRLYWYRQTLGQGPEFLTYFQNEAQLEKSRLLSDRFSAERPKGSFSTLEIQRTEQGDSAMYLCASSDLSSSYEQYFGPGTRLTVT.

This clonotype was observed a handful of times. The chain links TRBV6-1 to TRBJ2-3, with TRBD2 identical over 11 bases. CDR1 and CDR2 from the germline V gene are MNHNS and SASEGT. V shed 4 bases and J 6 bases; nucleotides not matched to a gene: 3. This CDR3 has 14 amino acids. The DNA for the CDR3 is TGTGCCAGCAGTGCGACTAGCGGGAAGGATACGCAGTATTTT. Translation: CASSATSGKDTQYF.